This T cell receptor beta chain was profiled in a study of blood T cell repertoires in COVID-19. Study in general: Nucleic acid was either cDNA or gDNA, and it came from T cells, B-cell-depleted T cells, or PBMCs.

One Seattle source followed patients from active infection through their disease course. TCRdb's copy holds only in-frame clones and misses some; the assay was immunoSEQ multiplex PCR. The sample records 120,000 to 150,000 clones, roughly 88% being singletons. The V and J ends lost 4 bases and 6 bases respectively, with 12 bases between them. Germline V gene sequence: CDR1 KGHSH, CDR2 LQKENI. The CDR3 runs 13 residues. The TCR comes from a woman in her sixties with COVID-19, enrolled during active disease. V is TRBV18 and J is TRBJ1-2; D possibly corresponds to TRBD1 (6 bases). Specimen: peripheral blood. This CDR3 reads CASSLRQADGYTF. CDR3 nucleotides: TGTGCCAGCTCACTGAGACAGGCAGATGGCTACACCTTC.